This passage covers 27 T cell receptor beta chains from one sample sequenced in a study of T cells in Graves' hyperthyroidism and ophthalmopathy. Amplification targeted TCR beta CDR3 regions from RNA transcripts. TCR CDR3 underwent first-round RT-PCR with the HTBI primer set. One entry per CDR3 protein results from TCRdb running MiXCR on the multiplex PCR reads. The sample records some 490,000 distinct CDR3 sequences, 22% being singletons. Sequences were obtained from blood. Receptors originate from a woman aged 70-85 years with Graves' ophthalmopathy.

This clonotype was recorded a few times. V usage is TRBV7-8 and J usage is TRBJ1-3, with D perhaps matching TRBD1 (5 bases). CDR1 SGHVS and CDR2 FQNEAQ come from the germline V gene. This CDR3 is built from 15 residues. V dropped 0 bases and J dropped 2 bases, with 8 bases sitting between them. CDR3 protein: CASSLALGAGNTIYF. In nucleotides, the CDR3 is TGTGCCAGCAGCTTAGCGTTGGGGGCTGGAAACACCATATATTTT.

This chain connects TRBV2 to TRBJ2-5; D is uncertain. The CDR3 loop spans 10 amino acids. The V and J ends lost 8 bases and 3 bases respectively, with 4 bases between them. The germline gives CDR1 SNHLY, CDR2 FYNNEI. For the CDR3, the DNA is TGTGCCAGCCAAGAAGAGACCCAGTACTTC. Its translation: CASQEETQYF.

V and J are TRBV6-5 and TRBJ2-1, with D possibly matching TRBD1 (5 bases). The CDR3 is made up of 14 amino acids. With 2 bases removed from V and 9 bases from J, the gap between germline ends came to 14 bases. Germline CDR1 and CDR2: MNHEY and SVGAGI. CDR3 sequence: CASSYKGPSSEQFF. The CDR3 nucleotides read TGTGCCAGCAGTTACAAGGGGCCTAGTAGTGAGCAGTTCTTC.

The rearrangement links TRBV6-2 or TRBV6-3 to TRBJ2-1; tentatively, D is TRBD1 (6 bases). CDR1 and CDR2 (germline): MNHEY, SVGEGT. The CDR3 spans 18 residues. Trimming pared 4 bases from V and 0 bases from J, leaving 19 bases between. The CDR3 region has the DNA TGTGCCAGCAGTTGGGCCGCACAACAGGGCAGCTCCTACAATGAGCAGTTCTTC. The encoded protein is CASSWAAQQGSSYNEQFF.

This clonotype was observed a few times. V and J are TRBV10-2 and TRBJ2-6; D perhaps matches TRBD1 (6 bases). V lost 7 bases to trimming and J lost 0 bases, with 13 bases between them. Germline V gene data show CDR1 as WSHSY and CDR2 as SAAADI. The CDR3 sequence is 16 residues long. DNA for the CDR3: TGCGCCAGCACGACGTCAGGGGTCTCTGGGGCCAACGTCCTGACTTTC. This encodes CASTTSGVSGANVLTF.

This sequence joins TRBV20-1 and TRBJ1-1; TRBD1 agrees at 7 bases. This CDR3 comprises 17 residues. After removal of 8 bases from V and 0 bases from J, the junction contained 18 bases not matched to a gene. Germline V gene lookup returns CDR1 DFQATT and CDR2 SNEGSKA (reference sequence). CDR3 in amino acids: CSPQDRKRFRLNTEAFF. The CDR3 nucleotides are TGCAGTCCCCAGGACAGGAAAAGATTTAGGTTGAACACTGAAGCTTTCTTT.

The chain is built from TRBV6-2 or TRBV6-3 and TRBJ2-3; 7 bases line up with TRBD2. Unmatched junction bases numbered 17, after V lost 5 bases and J lost 6 bases. The CDR3 runs 17 residues. CDR1 is MNHEY, CDR2 SVGEGT, per germline. CDR3 sequence (DNA): TGTGCCAGCAGTACCCCACTAGGGGCTCGGGAGGCGGATACGCAGTATTTT. It codes for CASSTPLGAREADTQYF.

The chain uses TRBV6-6 and TRBJ2-7; D is unclear. Germline assignment: CDR1 MNHNY and CDR2 SVGAGI (reference sequence). The length of the CDR3 is 15 residues. The ends were cut back, 0 bases at V and 5 bases at J, with 14 bases in the middle. The CDR3 bases are TGTGCCAGCAGTTACTCGGATGGTCTGATGAACGAGCAGTACTTC. It encodes CASSYSDGLMNEQYF.

This clonotype has just a few counts. The chain has TRBV10-3 and TRBJ2-3, with D possibly TRBD1 on 6 matching bases. This CDR3 comprises 13 residues. V lost 10 bases and J lost 5, with 16 bases in between. The V gene's germline CDR1 is ENHRY and CDR2 SYGVKD. CDR3 bases: TGTGCCACCCGCGGGCAGGGGTTAGATACGCAGTATTTT. Its protein is CATRGQGLDTQYF.

This sequence joins TRBV20-1 and TRBJ2-3; maybe TRBD2 (6 bases). V was pared by 2 bases and J by 6 bases, with 18 bases between. The CDR3 covers 15 residues. Germline loops: CDR1 DFQATT, CDR2 SNEGSKA (reference sequence). In nucleotides, the CDR3 is TGCAGTGCTAGACCCCCGGTCGCGGGAAGCGATACGCAGTATTTT. It yields the protein CSARPPVAGSDTQYF.

This clonotype was detected only a few times. The rearrangement uses TRBV12-3 or TRBV12-4 and TRBJ2-1; perhaps TRBD2 as D (7 bases). The CDR3 contains 17 residues. V was pared by 6 bases and J by 4 bases, with 22 bases between. The CDR3 region is CASSKRGAGTNYNEQFF. The CDR3 DNA is TGTGCCAGCAGCAAAAGAGGAGCGGGGACAAATTACAATGAGCAGTTCTTC.

This clonotype showed up just a few times. V gene TRBV7-9 combines with J gene TRBJ2-4; D might be TRBD1 (6 bases). This CDR3 is built from 13 residues. Trimming cost V 0 bases and J 6 bases, with 6 bases left between them. CDR1 and CDR2 from the germline V gene are SEHNR and FQNEAQ (reference sequence). Here the CDR3 reads CASSLARGNIQYF. In DNA, the CDR3 is TGTGCCAGCAGCTTAGCCAGGGGAAACATTCAGTACTTC.

The CDR3 coding sequence is TGTGCCAGTAGTCCCAACCCGCAGTCACCCCTCCACTTT. Protein sequence: CASSPNPQSPLHF. V is TRBV19 and J is TRBJ1-6; D ambiguous. This CDR3 region has 13 residues. Deletions cut 5 bases from V and 10 bases from J, with 12 bases between. The germline CDR1 and CDR2 sequences are LNHDA and SQIVND (reference sequence).

V and J are TRBV11-3 and TRBJ2-2, with TRBD2 matching 12 bases. This CDR3 spans 15 amino acids. Germline assignment: CDR1 SGHNT and CDR2 YENEEA. V shed 5 bases, J shed 4 bases, and the junction held 2 bases outside the gene matches. CDR3 protein: CASSVGLAGTGELFF. The CDR3 DNA sequence: TGTGCCAGCAGCGTGGGACTAGCGGGCACCGGGGAGCTGTTTTTT.

A few counts support this clonotype. This sequence joins TRBV6-1 and TRBJ2-7; D call uncertain. Deletions cut 6 bases from V and 1 base from J, with 10 bases between. Germline V gene sequence: CDR1 MNHNS, CDR2 SASEGT. The CDR3 extends over 13 amino acids. CDR3 DNA: TGTGCCAGCAGGGCGGACGGTTCCTACGAGCAGTACTTC. Its protein product is CASRADGSYEQYF.

The gene calls are TRBV19 and TRBJ2-7; D ambiguous. Germline CDR1 and CDR2: LNHDA and SQIVND (reference sequence). The CDR3 spans 12 residues. Trimming took 4 bases from V and 3 from J, leaving 7 bases between them. The chain's CDR3 is CASSTRDYEQYF. In nucleotides, the CDR3 is TGTGCCAGTAGTACCCGAGACTACGAGCAGTACTTC.

The chain joins TRBV12-3 or TRBV12-4 to TRBJ2-2, with D uncertain. V shed 4 bases and J shed 10 bases, with 7 bases lying between them. This CDR3 region has 11 residues. The CDR3 nucleotides are TGTGCCAGCAGTTACCGGACGGAGCTGTTTTTT. This translates into CASSYRTELFF.

V usage is TRBV19 and J usage is TRBJ2-3; TRBD2 might be the D (6 bases). The CDR3 consists of 14 residues. Germline CDR1 reads LNHDA; CDR2 reads SQIVND (reference sequence). The ends were cut back, 7 bases at V and 4 bases at J, with 15 bases in the middle. In DNA, the CDR3 is TGTGCCAGTACCTTGACGGGAGCACCAGATACGCAGTATTTT. It yields the protein CASTLTGAPDTQYF.

At least ten counts were recorded for this clonotype. The chain has TRBV11-2 and TRBJ2-5; D is ambiguous. Germline CDR1 and CDR2: SGHAT and FQNNGV. This CDR3 comprises 14 residues. Trimming shortened V by 5 bases and J by 1 base, and 11 bases separated the two germline ends. For the CDR3, the DNA is TGTGCCAGCAGCCTACTCCAGACCCAAGAGACCCAGTACTTC. Residues: CASSLLQTQETQYF.

The chain is built from TRBV20-1 and TRBJ1-5; TRBD1 might be the D (5 bases). The CDR3 is 15 amino acids. The germline gives CDR1 DFQATT, CDR2 SNEGSKA (reference sequence). The V and J ends lost 0 bases and 7 bases respectively, with 16 bases between them. DNA of the CDR3: TGCAGTGCTAGAGATGGATCGGGGGGAGGACAGCCCCAGCATTTT. Translating gives CSARDGSGGGQPQHF.

In its sample, this clonotype was seen a few times. The gene calls are TRBV18 and TRBJ1-2, with TRBD1 matching 9 bases. Germline V gene lookup returns CDR1 KGHSH and CDR2 LQKENI. The J segment lost 8 bases and the V segment lost 5 bases, leaving 9 bases of the junction unmatched. The CDR3 contains 14 residues. CDR3 sequence reads: CASSAGQGISGYTF. The CDR3 DNA follows: TGTGCCAGCTCAGCGGGACAGGGAATATCAGGCTACACCTTC.

This clonotype has a handful of counts. J is TRBJ2-3 and V is TRBV6-2 or TRBV6-3; D not resolved. The V and J ends lost 0 bases and 1 base respectively, with 17 bases between them. This CDR3 has 18 amino acids. CDR1 and CDR2 from the germline V gene are MNHEY and SVGEGT. CDR3 nucleotides: TGTGCCAGCAGTTACTCGGGGTTCAATGGAAGGGGCACAGATACGCAGTATTTT. Amino acid sequence: CASSYSGFNGRGTDTQYF.

This clonotype has just one count. The chain recombines TRBV19 with TRBJ2-7, with D hard to call. From germline, CDR1 is LNHDA and CDR2 SQIVND (reference sequence). V shed 1 base and J shed 1 base, with 8 bases lying between them. There are 14 residues in the CDR3. Here the CDR3 DNA reads TGTGCCAGTAGTATAGTTTGGGGTTCCTACGAGCAGTACTTC. It encodes CASSIVWGSYEQYF.

Many counts were recorded for this clonotype. The rearrangement uses TRBV5-1 and TRBJ2-7; no reliable D call. CDR3 length equals 13 residues. From germline, CDR1 is SGHRS and CDR2 YFSETQ. V lost 1 base and J lost 2, with 7 bases in between. CDR3 sequence: CASSLYPAYEQYF. Written as DNA, the CDR3 is TGCGCCAGCAGCTTGTACCCCGCCTACGAGCAGTACTTC.

This clonotype was detected ten times or more. V gene TRBV6-1 combines with J gene TRBJ1-2; D is unclear. Between the trimmed V and J ends, which lost 5 bases and 1 base, there was a span of 14 bases. CDR1 MNHNS and CDR2 SASEGT come from the germline V gene. The CDR3 is made up of 15 amino acids. CDR3 DNA sequence: TGTGCCAGCAGTCGGACCGCTACTAATAACTATGGCTACACCTTC. It codes for CASSRTATNNYGYTF.

This clonotype was found a few times. CDR3 loop: CASNQGAVGYTF. CDR3 DNA: TGTGCCAGTAACCAGGGGGCAGTTGGCTACACCTTC. V is TRBV19 and J is TRBJ1-2; 8 bases are shared with TRBD1. Unmatched junction bases numbered 5, after V lost 7 bases and J lost 7 bases. The germline gives CDR1 LNHDA, CDR2 SQIVND (reference sequence). The CDR3 consists of 12 residues.

This chain connects TRBV27 to TRBJ2-2; tentatively, D is TRBD2 (6 bases). This CDR3 has 14 residues. V lost 3 bases to trimming and J lost 6 bases, with 11 bases between them. Germline V gene sequence: CDR1 MNHEY, CDR2 SMNVEV (reference sequence). CDR3 sequence: CASSFGAGSGELFF. CDR3 nucleotides: TGTGCCAGCAGTTTCGGGGCGGGGTCCGGGGAGCTGTTTTTT.